The TCR beta chain described here comes from a study of blood T cell repertoires in COVID-19. Study-level information: The United States, Italy and Spain provided the acute and convalescent COVID-19 samples.

Produced via immunoSEQ multiplex PCR; TCRdb's table is partial and in-frame only. The top ten hold roughly a sixth of the sample, which has tens of thousands of clones, 65% to 90% seen once. Germline V gene data show CDR1 as MDHEN and CDR2 as SYDVKM. V lost 9 bases, J lost 3 bases, and 2 bases stayed unmatched. This CDR3 comprises 13 residues. This TCR was sampled from a man older than 75 with active COVID-19. This chain joins TRBV28 and TRBJ2-2; 9 bases fit TRBD1. The specimen sequenced was peripheral blood. The CDR3 loop is CARTGGHTGELFF. The CDR3 nucleotides are TGTGCCAGGACAGGGGGTCACACCGGGGAGCTGTTTTTT.